A single sample gave rise to the 30 T cell receptor beta chains below, sequenced in a study of cytomegalovirus exposure and HLA in healthy donors. Sequencing used immunoSEQ multiplex PCR; TCRdb keeps in-frame clones, though not all of them. The sample shows 100,000 to 150,000 clones, 75% to 90% of them seen only once. The sample consisted of PBMCs. The receptors come from a man aged 18 to 29 in good health and CMV-seropositive.

This rearrangement joins TRBV6-1 to TRBJ2-3; TRBD2 aligns across 10 bases. Looked up from germline, CDR1 is MNHNS and CDR2 is SASEGT. The trim removed 0 bases at V and 0 bases at J, leaving 3 bases unmatched. The CDR3 extends over 17 amino acids. As DNA, the CDR3 is TGTGCCAGCAGTGAAGCTATTAGCGGGGGGAGCACAGATACGCAGTATTTT. Its protein is CASSEAISGGSTDTQYF.

The chain has TRBV14 and TRBJ1-1; D unresolved. CDR3 length: 13 amino acids. V dropped 8 bases and J dropped 4 bases, with 14 bases sitting between them. CDR1 and CDR2 (germline): SGHDN, FVKESK. CDR3 loop: CASGVRVSTEAFF. The CDR3 DNA reads TGTGCCAGCGGCGTTCGGGTTTCCACTGAAGCTTTCTTT.

This chain connects TRBV7-2 to TRBJ1-1; D unclear. CDR1 and CDR2 from the germline V gene are SGHTA and FQGNSA. V lost 0 bases to trimming and J lost 1 base, with 24 bases between them. This CDR3 region has 20 residues. CDR3 sequence: CASSLAHSGSPVARNTEAFF. CDR3 in DNA: TGTGCCAGCAGCTTAGCCCATTCGGGGAGCCCGGTAGCCCGGAACACTGAAGCTTTCTTT.

This chain links TRBV12-2 with TRBJ2-7; the D call TRBD1 from the table was never checked on the DNA. TRBV12-2 is classified as a pseudogene. The CDR3 is 17 amino acids. The CDR3: CASRSLPDRDRVHEQYF. The CDR3 DNA reads TGTGCAAGTCGCTCCCTCCCCGACCGGGACAGGGTCCACGAGCAGTACTTC.

This chain connects TRBV5-1 to TRBJ1-4; 9 bases agree with TRBD1. The ends lost 3 bases at V and 6 bases at J; junction bases unmatched: 3. The CDR3 length is 14 residues. Germline V lookup: CDR1 SGHRS, CDR2 YFSETQ. The chain's CDR3 is CASSSGQGDEKLFF. Written as DNA, the CDR3 is TGCGCCAGCAGCTCGGGACAGGGAGATGAAAAACTGTTTTTT.

The chain carries TRBV7-2 and TRBJ2-5; TRBD2 matches 9 bases. This CDR3 is built from 16 residues. V shed 1 base, J shed 1 base, and the junction held 4 bases outside the gene matches. Germline CDR1 reads SGHTA; CDR2 reads FQGNSA. In DNA, the CDR3 is TGTGCCAGCAGCTTAGATAGCGGGGGTTTCCAAGAGACCCAGTACTTC. It translates to CASSLDSGGFQETQYF.

The chain employs TRBV23-1 and TRBJ2-2; 9 nucleotides line up with TRBD1. TRBV23-1 is labeled an ORF, and its function is uncertain. This CDR3 comprises 15 residues. V trimming: 4 bases; J trimming: 6 bases; junction bases outside the gene matches: 6. In DNA, the CDR3 is TGCGCCAGCAGTCGAAGGACAGGGGAACCCGGGGAGCTGTTTTTT. Translation: CASSRRTGEPGELFF.

The chain is built from TRBV28 and TRBJ1-1; possible D gene TRBD1, 6 bases. Trimming left V 2 bases short and J 11 bases short, with 15 bases between. Per germline, CDR1 MDHEN and CDR2 SYDVKM. This CDR3 spans 13 amino acids. The CDR3 region is CASSLIDGQGAFF. DNA of the CDR3: TGTGCCAGCAGTTTAATTGACGGGCAGGGGGCTTTCTTT.

V and J are TRBV14 and TRBJ1-1; no definite D call. V was shortened by 5 bases and J by 1 base, with 8 bases between the two germline ends. Per germline, CDR1 SGHDN and CDR2 FVKESK. CDR3 size: 13 residues. The CDR3 is CASSFYSNTEAFF. Here the CDR3 DNA reads TGTGCCAGCAGCTTCTACTCGAACACTGAAGCTTTCTTT.

This chain joins TRBV7-9 and TRBJ2-7; TRBD2 matches at 15 bases. This CDR3 is 16 amino acids long. The germline gives CDR1 SEHNR, CDR2 FQNEAQ (reference sequence). The junction had 6 bases not matched to a gene; V was cut back by 5 bases and J by 4 bases. The DNA of the CDR3 is TGTGCCAGCAGCCCAGGACTAGCGGGGGGGCTTTACGAGCAGTACTTC. It is translated as CASSPGLAGGLYEQYF.

This chain links TRBV5-8 with TRBJ2-5; D may be TRBD1 (6 bases). The germline V gene has CDR1 SGHTS and CDR2 YDEGEE. V lost 3 bases, J lost 5 bases, and 14 bases lay in between. The CDR3 has 14 residues. The CDR3 reads CASSYSQGRETQYF. CDR3 coding DNA: TGTGCCAGCAGCTACTCACAGGGTCGGGAGACCCAGTACTTC.

V usage is TRBV4-3 and J usage is TRBJ2-2; 8 nucleotides line up with TRBD1. V shed 1 base, J shed 7 bases, and the junction held 8 bases outside the gene matches. Germline V gene data show CDR1 as LGHNA and CDR2 as YSLEER. The CDR3 runs to 16 residues. CDR3 sequence: CASSQVRGLGNGELFF. Here the CDR3 DNA reads TGCGCCAGCAGCCAAGTCAGGGGGCTCGGAAACGGGGAGCTGTTTTTT.

The CDR3 sequence is CASSVESHRGGTHGYTF. CDR3 coding DNA: TGTGCCAGCAGCGTAGAGTCCCATAGGGGGGGAACCCATGGCTACACCTTC. The V call is TRBV9, the J call TRBJ1-2; possible D gene TRBD1, 6 bases. This CDR3 contains 17 residues. In germline, CDR1 is SGDLS, CDR2 YYNGEE. Trimming took off 0 bases at V and 6 bases at J, with 21 bases between the two ends.

The chain has TRBV18 and TRBJ2-7; D might be TRBD1 (6 bases). CDR3 size: 18 residues. V shed 0 bases and J shed 7 bases, with 25 bases lying between them. Per germline, CDR1 KGHSH and CDR2 LQKENI. The CDR3 is CASSPPRGESPQFMEQYF. In DNA, the CDR3 is TGTGCCAGCTCACCACCCAGGGGAGAATCCCCCCAGTTTATGGAGCAGTACTTC. The full variable domain, its missing parts supplied by reference TRBV18 and TRBJ2-7, is NAGVMQNPRHLVRRRGQEARLRCSPMKGHSHVYWYRQLPEEGLKFMVYLQKENIIDESGMPKERFSAEFPKEGPSILRIQQVVRGDSAAYFCASSPPRGESPQFMEQYFGPGTRLTVT.

The chain recombines TRBV4-1 with TRBJ2-3, with 9 positions matching TRBD2. The germline gives CDR1 MGHRA, CDR2 YSYEKL. Trimming took 0 bases from V and 4 from J; bases not matched to a gene: 8. This CDR3 spans 17 amino acids. The CDR3 spells CASSQESGGSRADTQYF. In nucleotides, the CDR3 is TGCGCCAGCAGCCAAGAGAGCGGGGGGTCTAGGGCAGATACGCAGTATTTT.

The chain employs TRBV7-9 and TRBJ2-5; possibly TRBD1 for D (6 bases). The ends were cut back, 7 bases at V and 1 base at J, with 13 bases in the middle. There are 14 residues in the CDR3. Looked up from germline, CDR1 is SEHNR and CDR2 is FQNEAQ (reference sequence). The CDR3 nucleotides are TGTGCCAGCACGCAGGGGTCCCTCCAAGAGACCCAGTACTTC. Translation gives CASTQGSLQETQYF.

This clone was counted only a few times. The chain recombines TRBV4-2 with TRBJ1-6, with 9 nucleotides matching TRBD1. J was trimmed by 9 bases and V by 4 bases; bases with no gene match: 10. The CDR3 spans 16 residues. The germline gives CDR1 LGHNA, CDR2 YNFKEQ. The CDR3 region is CASSPEEGQGASPLHF. The DNA for the CDR3 is TGTGCCAGCAGCCCCGAGGAGGGACAGGGTGCTTCACCCCTCCACTTT.

This sequence joins TRBV5-6 and TRBJ1-1, with D unclear. There are 15 residues in the CDR3. Germline V gives CDR1 SGHDT, CDR2 YYEEEE. The germline V and J ends were trimmed by 4 bases and 4 bases, with 17 bases remaining between them. The CDR3 reads CASSPMNREGTEAFF. The CDR3 DNA follows: TGTGCCAGCAGCCCCATGAACCGGGAGGGCACTGAAGCTTTCTTT.

This clone was picked up one time. This chain connects TRBV6-5 to TRBJ2-3, with 7 bases matching TRBD1. The CDR3 runs 13 residues. Germline V CDR1 and CDR2: MNHEY, SVGAGI. The ends lost 10 bases at V and 3 bases at J; junction bases unmatched: 7. The CDR3 sequence is CATSTGTTDTQYF. The CDR3 bases are TGTGCCACCTCGACAGGGACAACAGATACGCAGTATTTT.

The genes are TRBV6-1 and TRBJ1-6, with TRBD1 matching 7 bases. Germline V gene data show CDR1 as MNHNS and CDR2 as SASEGT. The CDR3 spans 16 residues. J lost 4 bases, V lost 4 bases, and 7 bases had no gene match. In nucleotides, the CDR3 is TGTGCCAGCAGTGGTTACAGGGGTTATTATAATTCACCCCTCCACTTT. This translates into CASSGYRGYYNSPLHF.

The J gene is TRBJ1-2, the V gene TRBV30, with D perhaps matching TRBD1 (5 bases). CDR1 and CDR2 from the germline V gene are GTSNPN and SVGIG (reference sequence). Trimming stripped 4 bases from V and 4 bases from J, with 10 bases between. The CDR3 length is 12 residues. CDR3 in DNA: TGTGCCTGGAAAGGGGCAGGCTATGGCTACACCTTC. Protein: CAWKGAGYGYTF.

The genes are TRBV4-2 and TRBJ2-1; D is unresolved. Germline loops: CDR1 LGHNA, CDR2 YNFKEQ. V lost 0 bases and J 4 bases, leaving 4 bases between the germline ends. The CDR3 spans 13 residues. CDR3 bases: TGTGCCAGCAGCCAAGATATTTACAATGAGCAGTTCTTC. Translated, it gives CASSQDIYNEQFF.

The chain uses TRBV9 and TRBJ1-2; no firm D call. Germline assignment: CDR1 SGDLS and CDR2 YYNGEE. The V end was cut by 3 bases, the J end by 5 bases, with 14 bases between. This CDR3 contains 14 residues. The CDR3 DNA reads as TGTGCCAGCAGCGGAGGTTCACCCCTATATGGCTACACCTTC. Amino acid sequence: CASSGGSPLYGYTF.

The V gene is TRBV5-1, the J gene TRBJ1-2, with D hard to call. The CDR3 has 16 residues. V gave up 7 bases and J gave up 0 bases, with 19 bases separating them. From germline, CDR1 is SGHRS and CDR2 YFSETQ. The CDR3 coding sequence is TGCGCCAGCGGAATGAGGCCAGAAGAAGCTAACTATGGCTACACCTTC. Protein product: CASGMRPEEANYGYTF.

This chain uses TRBV27 with TRBJ2-7; the match to TRBD1 covers 11 bases. Germline-derived CDR1 and CDR2 are MNHEY and SMNVEV (reference sequence). This CDR3 contains 16 residues. After removal of 5 bases from V and 1 base from J, the junction contained 7 bases not matched to a gene. The CDR3 spells CASSHGQGAFSYEQYF. Here the CDR3 DNA reads TGTGCCAGCAGTCACGGACAGGGGGCGTTTTCCTACGAGCAGTACTTC.

The V and J genes are TRBV28 and TRBJ1-6, with D possibly being TRBD1 (5 bases). Germline assignment: CDR1 MDHEN and CDR2 SYDVKM. The V and J ends lost 0 bases and 0 bases respectively, with 15 bases between them. The CDR3 covers 19 residues. DNA of the CDR3: TGTGCCAGCAGTTTATGGAAAGACAGCTCCAGCTCCTATAATTCACCCCTCCACTTT. This translates into CASSLWKDSSSSYNSPLHF.

The DNA for the CDR3 is TGTGCCAGCAGTGATCAGACTAGCGGGGGTAAAGATACGCAGTATTTT. This gives the protein CASSDQTSGGKDTQYF. V gene TRBV6-4 combines with J gene TRBJ2-3; 12 bases fit TRBD2. The CDR3 extends over 16 amino acids. The germline CDR1 and CDR2 sequences are MRHNA and SNTAGT. V shed 3 bases, J shed 5 bases, and the junction held 6 bases outside the gene matches.

This clone has only one observation. The rearrangement uses TRBV7-9 and TRBJ2-7; D uncertain. The germline V gene has CDR1 SEHNR and CDR2 FQNEAQ (reference sequence). The V end was cut by 2 bases, the J end by 7 bases, with 9 bases between. The CDR3 covers 12 residues. The CDR3 nucleotides are TGTGCCAGCAGCTTAAGAAACGGGGAGCAGTACTTC. Its translation: CASSLRNGEQYF.

The chain links TRBV11-2 to TRBJ2-7; D unclear. V was clipped by 4 bases and J by 0 bases, with 13 bases between them. Germline V gives CDR1 SGHAT, CDR2 FQNNGV. The CDR3 covers 15 residues. The CDR3 DNA reads TGTGCCAGCAGCTCAGAGGCAGGTTTCTCCTACGAGCAGTACTTC. Its protein is CASSSEAGFSYEQYF.

V and J are TRBV5-8 and TRBJ1-2; D call uncertain. The V and J ends lost 0 bases and 8 bases respectively, with 14 bases between them. From germline, CDR1 is SGHTS and CDR2 YDEGEE. CDR3 length: 14 amino acids. The CDR3 region is CASSLVRDHQGYTF. DNA for the CDR3: TGTGCCAGCAGCTTGGTTCGGGATCACCAGGGCTACACCTTC.